What follows are 9 T cell receptor beta chains derived from one specimen sequenced in a study of glioma-infiltrating T cells. The iRepertoire nested amplicon-rescue multiplex PCR amplified TCR alpha and beta CDR3s from RNA. TCRdb reprocessed the multiplex PCR reads via MiXCR and lists one record per CDR3 protein. The sample consists of 85,000 to 110,000 distinct CDR3 sequences, around 28% of them appearing once. The specimen sequenced was glioma tissue, nonneoplastic brain tissue, or PBMCs (not recorded which). All receptors derive from a human donor with low-grade glioma or glioblastoma, undergoing nonglioma brain surgery, or in good health (not recorded which).

Turning to this clonotype: It may be a read error: a sequence one base away is much more abundant. CDR3 loop: CASSLGALGTQAFF. Written as DNA, the CDR3 is TGTGCCAGCAGCTTGGGGGCTTTGGGCACTCAAGCTTTCTTT. The chain couples TRBV5-4 to TRBJ1-1; D call uncertain. Germline lookup yields CDR1 SGHNT and CDR2 YYREEE (reference sequence). The CDR3 is 14 residues long.

As for this clonotype: A much larger clone lies a single base off, so this may be a read error. The rearrangement links TRBV6-6 to TRBJ2-5; D perhaps matches TRBD2 (5 bases). The CDR3 spans 13 residues. The germline CDR1 and CDR2 sequences are MNHNY and SVGAGI (reference sequence). Trimming shortened V by 7 bases and J by 5 bases, and 14 bases separated the two germline ends. CDR3 coding DNA: TGTGCCAGCACCCTAACGAGGGCCGAGACCCAGTACTTC. Encoded protein: CASTLTRAETQYF.

This clonotype was recorded at least ten times. The chain carries TRBV20-1 and TRBJ1-2; tentative D call: TRBD1 (5 bases). V was trimmed by 6 bases and J by 4 bases, leaving 12 bases between them. Germline V gene data show CDR1 as DFQATT and CDR2 as SNEGSKA (reference sequence). The length of the CDR3 is 12 residues. DNA of the CDR3: TGCAGTGCCGAGAAGACAGTCTATGGCTACACCTTC. It codes for CSAEKTVYGYTF.

J is TRBJ2-5 and V is TRBV12-3 or TRBV12-4; 7 bases are a match to TRBD1. J was trimmed by 1 base and V by 6 bases; bases with no gene match: 5. This CDR3 has 14 residues. CDR3 loop: CASSPGQLQETQYF. As DNA, the CDR3 is TGTGCCAGCAGCCCGGGACAGCTCCAAGAGACCCAGTACTTC.

The sample holds many counts of this clonotype. The chain carries TRBV7-2 and TRBJ2-4, with D possibly matching TRBD1 (6 bases). The germline V gene encodes CDR1 SGHTA and CDR2 FQGNSA. Trimming cost V 1 base and J 7 bases, with 23 bases left between them. The CDR3 is 18 residues long. The CDR3 DNA reads as TGTGCCAGCAGCTTAGAAGGAGCCGGTCAGGGGAGTGGGAACATTCAGTACTTC. Amino acid sequence: CASSLEGAGQGSGNIQYF.

The table lists this clonotype with many counts. The genes are TRBV19 and TRBJ1-5, with 7 bases identical to TRBD1. V gave up 7 bases and J gave up 0 bases; unmatched junction bases: 3. This CDR3 has 14 amino acids. Germline V gives CDR1 LNHDA, CDR2 SQIVND (reference sequence). The CDR3 DNA reads TGTGCCAGTACCTCAGGGGGTAGCAATCAGCCCCAGCATTTT. Encoded protein: CASTSGGSNQPQHF.

The chain employs TRBV30 and TRBJ1-5; D unresolved. With 2 bases removed from V and 0 bases from J, the gap between germline ends came to 14 bases. CDR3 length: 16 amino acids. CDR1 and CDR2 (germline): GTSNPN, SVGIG (reference sequence). CDR3 protein: CAWSSWTDYSNQPQHF. The CDR3 region has the DNA TGTGCCTGGAGTTCCTGGACGGATTATAGCAATCAGCCCCAGCATTTT.

This clonotype was observed a single time. A much larger clone lies a single base off, so this may be a read error. This chain connects TRBV4-2 to TRBJ2-5; TRBD1 matches 8 bases. The CDR3 is 14 amino acids. CDR1 and CDR2 (germline): LGHNA, YNFKEQ. CDR3 amino acids: CAISQGTGQETQYF. Written as DNA, the CDR3 is TGTGCCATCAGCCAAGGGACAGGACAAGAGACCCAGTACTTC.

Comment on this clonotype: With a much larger clone just one base away, this may be a read error. The V gene is TRBV4-2, the J gene TRBJ1-2; no definite D call. CDR1 is LGHNA, CDR2 YNFKEQ, per germline. The CDR3 covers 13 residues. Trimming took off 1 base at V and 5 bases at J, with 8 bases between the two ends. DNA for the CDR3: TGTGCCAGCAGCCAAGGGGAAAAATATGGCTACACCTTC. Its protein is CASSQGEKYGYTF.